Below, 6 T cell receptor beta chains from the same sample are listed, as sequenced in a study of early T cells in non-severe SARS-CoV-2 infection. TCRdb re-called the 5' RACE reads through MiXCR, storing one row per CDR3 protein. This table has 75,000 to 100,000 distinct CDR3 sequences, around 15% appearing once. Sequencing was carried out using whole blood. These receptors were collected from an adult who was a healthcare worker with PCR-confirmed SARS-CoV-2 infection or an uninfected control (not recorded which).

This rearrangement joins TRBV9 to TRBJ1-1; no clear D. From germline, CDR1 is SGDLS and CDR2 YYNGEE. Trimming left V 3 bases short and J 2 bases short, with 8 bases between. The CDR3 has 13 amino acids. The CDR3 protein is CASSAPPNTEAFF. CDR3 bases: TGTGCCAGCAGCGCCCCACCTAACACTGAAGCTTTCTTT. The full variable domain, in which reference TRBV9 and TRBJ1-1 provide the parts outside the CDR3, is DSGVTQTPKHLITATGQRVTLRCSPRSGDLSVYWYQQSLDQGLQFLIQYYNGEERAKGNILERFSAQQFPDLHSELNLSSLELGDSALYFCASSAPPNTEAFFGQGTRLTVV.

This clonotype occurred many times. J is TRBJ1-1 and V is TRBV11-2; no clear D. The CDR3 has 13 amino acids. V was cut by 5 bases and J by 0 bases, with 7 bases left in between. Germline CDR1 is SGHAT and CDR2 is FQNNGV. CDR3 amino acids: CASSPYMNTEAFF. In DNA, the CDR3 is TGTGCCAGCAGCCCCTACATGAACACTGAAGCTTTCTTT.

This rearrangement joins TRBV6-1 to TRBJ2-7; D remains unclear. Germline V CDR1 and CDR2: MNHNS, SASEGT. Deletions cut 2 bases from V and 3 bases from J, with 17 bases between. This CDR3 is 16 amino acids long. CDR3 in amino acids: CASSEYGINSYYEQYF. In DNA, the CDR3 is TGTGCCAGCAGTGAATATGGGATCAACTCCTACTACGAGCAGTACTTC.

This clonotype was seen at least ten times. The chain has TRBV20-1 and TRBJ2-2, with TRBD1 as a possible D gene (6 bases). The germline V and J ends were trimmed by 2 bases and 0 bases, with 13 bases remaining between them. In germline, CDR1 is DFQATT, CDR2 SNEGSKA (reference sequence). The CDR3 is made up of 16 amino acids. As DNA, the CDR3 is TGCAGTGCTAGACCTAGGGGGACAACGAACACCGGGGAGCTGTTTTTT. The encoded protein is CSARPRGTTNTGELFF.

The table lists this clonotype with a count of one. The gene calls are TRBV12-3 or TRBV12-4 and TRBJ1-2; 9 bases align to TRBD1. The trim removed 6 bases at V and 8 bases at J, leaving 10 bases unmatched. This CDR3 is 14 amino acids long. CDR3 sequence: CASSPTGTGRGYTF. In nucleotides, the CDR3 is TGTGCCAGCAGCCCTACTGGGACAGGGAGAGGCTACACCTTC.

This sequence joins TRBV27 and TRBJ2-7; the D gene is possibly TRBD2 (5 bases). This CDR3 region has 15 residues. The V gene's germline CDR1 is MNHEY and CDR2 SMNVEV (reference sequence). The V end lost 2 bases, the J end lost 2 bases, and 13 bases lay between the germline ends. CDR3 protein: CASSLDEGGPYEQYF. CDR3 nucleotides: TGTGCCAGCAGTTTAGATGAGGGCGGGCCCTACGAGCAGTACTTC.